This TCR beta chain stems from a study of blood T cell repertoires in COVID-19. At the level of the study: The cDNA or gDNA used as material had been derived from T cells, B-cell-depleted T cells, or PBMCs.

Germline CDR1 and CDR2: SGHAT and FQNNGV. This CDR3 spans 12 amino acids. The V end was cut by 5 bases, the J end by 8 bases, with 12 bases between. Original analysis: Reference gene primer amplification yielded estimated nucleated cell counts. Sequenced by immunoSEQ multiplex PCR; TCRdb stores in-frame clones only, minus some. The V and J calls and clone size come from that table; D and trimming were worked out from the DNA. The sample consists of tens of thousands of clones, roughly 73% of them appearing once. Sequenced: peripheral blood. This chain uses TRBV11-2 with TRBJ1-2, with D perhaps matching TRBD1 (5 bases). The source of this sequence is a woman in her seventies with acute or convalescent COVID-19. The CDR3 DNA reads TGTGCCAGCAGCCGGGGCGGGGAAGGCTACACCTTC. Translating it yields CASSRGGEGYTF.